Listed below are T cell receptor beta chains from one sample, sequenced in a study of blood T cell repertoires in COVID-19. Clones were sequenced by immunoSEQ multiplex PCR, and TCRdb holds only the in-frame ones, with some missing. The repertoire consists of about 210,000 clones, with 80% to 85% occurring once and the leading ten covering roughly 3.1%. The sample taken for sequencing was PBMCs or T cells enriched from blood (not recorded which). These receptors were taken from a woman aged 25 to 39 who had been exposed to COVID-19. CDR3s include the opening cysteine and the closing phenylalanine or tryptophan. D genes are given only for firm matches. For some rows the clone size is stated as once, few or many, or as a class when expanded; others skip it.

J gene | D gene | clone size | V gene | CDR3 length | CDR3 DNA | CDR3 protein
TRBJ2-1 | TRBD1 | once | TRBV4-1 | 15 | TGCGCCAGCAGCCAAGTGGGACAGGGTAACAATGAGCAGTTCTTC | CASSQVGQGNNEQFF
TRBJ2-3 | TRBD2 | NA | TRBV4-3 | 21 | TGCGCCAGCAGCCTCTATAAGCCGGGACTAGCGGGGGGGCACGGCACAGATACGCAGTATTTT | CASSLYKPGLAGGHGTDTQYF
TRBJ2-2 | TRBD1 | NA | TRBV18 | 14 | TGTGCCAGCTTGCCGGGACAGGGGAGCGGGGAGCTGTTTTTT | CASLPGQGSGELFF
TRBJ1-2 | NA | NA | TRBV3-1/TRBV3-2 | 14 | TGTGCCAGCAGCCAGGGAGAGCAGAACTATGGCTACACCTTC | CASSQGEQNYGYTF
TRBJ1-2 | TRBD1 | NA | TRBV11-2 | 13 | TGTGCCAGCAGCTTAAACAGGGGAGACGGCTACACCTTC | CASSLNRGDGYTF
TRBJ2-5 | NA | NA | TRBV3-1/TRBV3-2 | 14 | TGTGCCAGCAGCCAAGAGCGACGGGAAGAGACCCAGTACTTC | CASSQERREETQYF
TRBJ2-1 | NA | NA | TRBV4-1 | 14 | TGCGCCAGCAGCCCGGTTAGGAGTTACAATGAGCAGTTCTTC | CASSPVRSYNEQFF
TRBJ2-7 | TRBD1 | NA | TRBV7-9 | 15 | TGTGCCAGCAGCTTGACAGGGGGCAGCTCCTACGAGCAGTACTTC | CASSLTGGSSYEQYF
TRBJ1-1 | NA | once | TRBV7-9 | 11 | TGTGCCAGCAGTAACGGACAGCCGGGCCTCTTT | CASSNGQPGLF
TRBJ2-7 | TRBD2 | NA | TRBV6-4 | 15 | TGTGCCAGCAGCCTAATAGCGGGGAGCTCCTACGAGCAGTACTTC | CASSLIAGSSYEQYF
TRBJ2-1 | NA | few | TRBV15 | 18 | TGTGCCACCAGCAGAGAACGCCAGAGGCTGGAGAAGTACAATGAGCAGTTCTTC | CATSRERQRLEKYNEQFF
TRBJ1-2 | TRBD1 | NA | TRBV13 | 13 | TGTGCCAGCAGCTTAGGGACAGGGGATGGCTACACCTTC | CASSLGTGDGYTF
TRBJ2-7 | NA | NA | TRBV11-2 | 14 | TGTGCCAGCAGCCCCTGGACAGAGGGCGACGAGCAGTACTTC | CASSPWTEGDEQYF
TRBJ1-1 | NA | once | TRBV25-1 | 14 | TGTGCCAGCAGTGTTCCAGGGCGGAACACTGAAGCTTTCTTT | CASSVPGRNTEAFF
TRBJ1-6 | NA | NA | TRBV13 | 15 | TGTGCCAGCAGAGACAGGAGCTCCTATAATTCACCCCTCCACTTT | CASRDRSSYNSPLHF
TRBJ1-5 | NA | NA | TRBV7-8 | 15 | TGTGCCAGCACCGTAGGAGCAGGGAGCAATCAGCCCCAGCATTTT | CASTVGAGSNQPQHF
TRBJ2-5 | TRBD2 | few | TRBV18 | 15 | TGTGCCAGCCAGGGCCTAGCGGGGGGCCAAGAGACCCAGTACTTC | CASQGLAGGQETQYF
TRBJ2-2 | NA | NA | TRBV5-6 | 12 | TGTGCCAGCAGCTTGGCTCGTGGGGAGCTGTTTTTT | CASSLARGELFF
TRBJ1-2 | NA | NA | TRBV6-1 | 15 | TGTGCCAGCAGTGAATTCGTTGAGGGTTCCTATGGCTACACCTTC | CASSEFVEGSYGYTF
TRBJ2-1 | NA | NA | TRBV25-1 | 12 | TGTGCCAGCAGTGCACTAGCCACCCCGCAGTTCTTC | CASSALATPQFF
TRBJ1-1 | TRBD1 | once | TRBV27 | 19 | TGTGCCAGCAGTTTATTTCTCCCGGGACAGAACTACATGAACACTGAAGCTTTCTTT | CASSLFLPGQNYMNTEAFF
TRBJ1-2 | TRBD1 | NA | TRBV9 | 17 | TGTGCTAGCGATCTAGGCCCCAACCCAGGGGGCCATTATGGCTACACCTTC | CASDLGPNPGGHYGYTF
TRBJ2-3 | NA | NA | TRBV21-1 | 12 | TGTGCCAGCAGCGAGTGCACAGATACGCAGTATTTT | CASSECTDTQYF
TRBJ1-1 | TRBD1 | NA | TRBV5-6 | 14 | TGTGCCAGCAGCAGTACAGGGGGCAACACTGAAGCTTTCTTT | CASSSTGGNTEAFF
TRBJ1-5 | TRBD1 | NA | TRBV27 | 15 | TGTGCCAGCAGTTTAATAGGGGGCCTAAATCAGCCCCAGCATTTT | CASSLIGGLNQPQHF
TRBJ2-5 | TRBD2 | NA | TRBV7-2 | 17 | TGTGCCAGCAGCTTAGCGCTGGGACTAGCGGGCGAAGAGACCCAGTACTTC | CASSLALGLAGEETQYF
TRBJ1-2 | TRBD1 | NA | TRBV10-3 | 15 | TGTGCCATCAGTGAGCCACCGGGACAGGTCGATGGCTACACCTTC | CAISEPPGQVDGYTF
TRBJ2-2 | TRBD2 | NA | TRBV5-1 | 15 | TGCGCCAGCAGCTTAGCACTAGCGGGCACCGGGGAGCTGTTTTTT | CASSLALAGTGELFF
TRBJ1-2 | TRBD1 | NA | TRBV6-5 | 15 | TGTGCCAGCAGTCCGCGGGACAGGCCTTTGGGGGGCTACACCTTC | CASSPRDRPLGGYTF
TRBJ1-1 | NA | NA | TRBV11-2 | 15 | TGTGCCAGCAGCCGGATCGGACTGATCAACACTGAAGCTTTCTTT | CASSRIGLINTEAFF
TRBJ2-2 | TRBD2 | NA | TRBV7-3 | 19 | TGTGCCAGCAGCTCCACCCGTGCAGCGGGGGGGCCTCATACCGGGGAGCTGTTTTTT | CASSSTRAAGGPHTGELFF
TRBJ1-6 | TRBD1 | NA | TRBV5-4 | 17 | TGTGCCAGCAGCTCAATGACCAGGGGGCGCGGAAATTCACCCCTCCACTTT | CASSSMTRGRGNSPLHF
TRBJ2-3 | NA | NA | TRBV12-3/TRBV12-4 | 11 | TGTGCCAGCACAGACACAGATACGCAGTATTTT | CASTDTDTQYF
TRBJ2-3 | NA | NA | TRBV27 | 14 | TGTGCCAGCAGTTTTGGCAGTAGCACAGATACGCAGTATTTT | CASSFGSSTDTQYF
TRBJ2-7 | TRBD1 | NA | TRBV9 | 12 | TGTGCCAGCAGCTCCCGACAGGGCACTTTGTACTTC | CASSSRQGTLYF
TRBJ1-2 | NA | NA | TRBV29-1 | 14 | TGCAGCGTTGAAGACTGGGGCGGAGACTATGGCTACACCTTC | CSVEDWGGDYGYTF
TRBJ2-1 | TRBD2 | NA | TRBV27 | 17 | TGTGCCAGCAGCTTGACTAGCGGGGGGGCCAGGTACAATGAGCAGTTCTTC | CASSLTSGGARYNEQFF
TRBJ1-1 | NA | NA | TRBV27 | 13 | TGTGCCAGCACTGGCGGATTGAACACTGAAGCTTTCTTT | CASTGGLNTEAFF
TRBJ1-4 | TRBD1 | NA | TRBV6-8 | 15 | TGTGCCAGCAGTCTTGGACAGGGCATAAATGAAAAACTGTTTTTT | CASSLGQGINEKLFF
TRBJ1-5 | NA | NA | TRBV4-1 | 15 | TGCGCCAGCAGCCAAGATAACCGAGGGAATCAGCCCCAGCATTTT | CASSQDNRGNQPQHF
TRBJ2-3 | NA | NA | TRBV9 | 16 | TGTGCCAGCAGCGTAGTAGGAGACCCGGGTCGAGATACGCAGTATTTT | CASSVVGDPGRDTQYF
TRBJ1-5 | TRBD1 | NA | TRBV29-1 | 15 | TGCAGCGTTGTGGCAGGGGGCTATAGCAATCAGCCCCAGCATTTT | CSVVAGGYSNQPQHF
TRBJ1-1 | NA | NA | TRBV29-1 | 9 | TGCAGCGTTGAAGAGCCCGGGTACTTT | CSVEEPGYF
TRBJ2-3 | TRBD2 | once | TRBV7-3 | 15 | TGTGCCAGCAGCTCGCGGACTAGCCCCACAGATACGCAGTATTTT | CASSSRTSPTDTQYF
TRBJ2-3 | TRBD2 | NA | TRBV11-3 | 18 | TGTGCCAGCAGCCCGGGCACTAGCGGGAGCAAGAACACAGATACGCAGTATTTT | CASSPGTSGSKNTDTQYF
TRBJ2-2 | NA | once | TRBV18 | 14 | TGTGCCAGCTCACCATCGGTCGGCACCGGGGAGCTGTTTTTT | CASSPSVGTGELFF
TRBJ1-4 | NA | NA | TRBV7-6 | 18 | TGTGCCAGCAGCACATATTCCGGGACAACCATAGCTAATGAAAAACTGTTTTTT | CASSTYSGTTIANEKLFF
TRBJ1-1 | TRBD1 | NA | TRBV4-1 | 15 | TGCGCCAGCAGCCAGGCACACAGGGGACGGACTGAAGCTTTCTTT | CASSQAHRGRTEAFF
TRBJ2-1 | NA | NA | TRBV5-1 | 15 | TGCGCCAGCAGAGTAAAGGGGGGGGGCCAAGATGAGCAGTTCTTC | CASRVKGGGQDEQFF
TRBJ2-5 | NA | NA | TRBV2 | 13 | TGTGCCAGCAAAAGGACTAACCAAGAGACCCAGTACTTC | CASKRTNQETQYF
TRBJ2-2 | TRBD2 | NA | TRBV11-2 | 15 | TGTGCCAGCAGGCCATCGGGGGGGGACACCGGGGAGCTGTTTTTT | CASRPSGGDTGELFF
TRBJ2-2 | NA | NA | TRBV7-2 | 16 | TGTGCCAGCAGCTTAGAACAGGGAATTAAGGGCGGGGAGCTGTTTTTT | CASSLEQGIKGGELFF
TRBJ2-6 | NA | NA | TRBV2 | 16 | TGTGCCAGCATACCGGACTGGAGCTCTGGGGCCAACGTCCTGACTTTC | CASIPDWSSGANVLTF
TRBJ2-3 | NA | NA | TRBV5-1 | 15 | TGCGCCAGCAGCTTGGAGGGGTCCGGCACAGATACGCAGTATTTT | CASSLEGSGTDTQYF
TRBJ1-2 | NA | once | TRBV6-5 | 15 | TGTGCCAGCAGAGCAATCGACCCGCGGGGCTATGGCTACACCTTC | CASRAIDPRGYGYTF
TRBJ1-3 | TRBD1 | NA | TRBV29-1 | 15 | TGCAGCGTTTGGGGACAGGGGGCGGTCGGAAACACCATATATTTT | CSVWGQGAVGNTIYF
TRBJ1-2 | NA | once | TRBV15 | 15 | TGTGCCACCAGCAGAGTCTTACAGGCGACCTATGGCTACACCTTC | CATSRVLQATYGYTF
TRBJ2-3 | NA | NA | TRBV6-5 | 14 | TGTGCCAGCAGCCTACAGGGCTCCACAGATACGCAGTATTTT | CASSLQGSTDTQYF